One sample yielded the 21 T cell receptor beta chains listed below, sequenced in a study of blood T cell repertoires in COVID-19. Profiled with immunoSEQ multiplex PCR; TCRdb holds only in-frame clones, not every one. Of roughly 160,000 clones listed, around 84% were seen once; the top ten hold 1% to 1.2%. The specimen sequenced was peripheral blood. The receptors were gathered from a man aged 40-50 years with acute or convalescent COVID-19.

The gene calls are TRBV6-6 and TRBJ1-2, with D uncertain. Trimming pared 4 bases from V and 8 bases from J, leaving 11 bases between. This CDR3 has 12 residues. Germline values: CDR1 MNHNY, CDR2 SVGAGI (reference sequence). The CDR3 here is CASSFPAQGYTF. The CDR3, as DNA: TGTGCCAGCAGTTTCCCCGCACAGGGCTACACCTTC.

The chain combines TRBV11-2 with TRBJ2-5, with 7 bases matching TRBD2. Germline loops: CDR1 SGHAT, CDR2 FQNNGV. This CDR3 is 13 amino acids long. V was pared by 4 bases and J by 4 bases, with 3 bases of the junction left unmatched. CDR3 sequence reads: CASSSGRGETQYF. The CDR3 DNA reads as TGTGCCAGCAGCTCTGGGAGGGGAGAGACCCAGTACTTC.

The chain uses TRBV5-1 and TRBJ2-1; D possibly corresponds to TRBD1 (6 bases). Trimming took 4 bases from V and 9 from J, leaving 14 bases between them. This CDR3 comprises 13 residues. Germline V CDR1 and CDR2: SGHRS, YFSETQ. The CDR3 region has the DNA TGCGCCAGCAGCACTACCGACAGGAGTGAGCAGTTCTTC. Translating gives CASSTTDRSEQFF.

The gene calls are TRBV7-2 and TRBJ2-7; TRBD1 matches at 8 bases. CDR3 length equals 15 residues. Germline V gene lookup returns CDR1 SGHTA and CDR2 FQGNSA. V was clipped by 1 base and J by 3 bases; unmatched bases: 5. This chain's CDR3 is CASSLGQGAVYEQYF. CDR3 coding DNA: TGTGCCAGCAGCTTAGGCCAGGGGGCGGTCTACGAGCAGTACTTC.

This chain links TRBV7-3 with TRBJ1-1; TRBD1 is a possible D gene (5 bases). This CDR3 spans 13 amino acids. The germline V and J ends were trimmed by 5 bases and 1 base, with 8 bases remaining between them. Looked up from germline, CDR1 is SGHTA and CDR2 is FQGTGA. The CDR3 DNA sequence: TGTGCCAGCAGCGAAGACAGGAACACTGAAGCTTTCTTT. Protein product: CASSEDRNTEAFF. Filled out from reference TRBV7-3 and TRBJ1-1, the complete variable domain reads GAGVSQTPSNKVTEKGKYVELRCDPISGHTALYWYRQSLGQGPEFLIYFQGTGAADDSGLPNDRFFAVRPEGSVSTLKIQRTERGDSAVYLCASSEDRNTEAFFGQGTRLTVV.

The chain recombines TRBV4-2 with TRBJ1-2, with TRBD1 matching over 12 bases. The CDR3 has 14 residues. Germline V gives CDR1 LGHNA, CDR2 YNFKEQ. V shed 4 bases, J shed 9 bases, and the junction held 6 bases outside the gene matches. The CDR3 nucleotides are TGTGCCAGCAGCCCGACGGGACAGGGGGCTAGCTACACCTTC. Protein product: CASSPTGQGASYTF.

The chain combines TRBV29-1 with TRBJ2-1; D gene unclear. The ends were cut back, 2 bases at V and 6 bases at J, with 5 bases in the middle. Germline V gene lookup returns CDR1 SQVTM and CDR2 ANQGSEA. There are 11 residues in the CDR3. The CDR3 region is CSVEPSNEQFF. CDR3 bases: TGCAGCGTTGAACCCAGCAATGAGCAGTTCTTC.

The rearrangement links TRBV4-3 to TRBJ2-3, with a possible D match to TRBD2 (6 bases). CDR3 length: 17 amino acids. V lost 0 bases and J 1 base, leaving 14 bases between the germline ends. The germline V gene encodes CDR1 LGHNA and CDR2 YSLEER. This CDR3 is CASSQDRRGWGTDTQYF. The CDR3 DNA sequence: TGCGCCAGCAGCCAAGATCGGAGGGGATGGGGCACAGATACGCAGTATTTT.

This clone has a single count. The V gene is TRBV28, the J gene TRBJ2-1; the match to TRBD2 covers 7 bases. Per germline, CDR1 MDHEN and CDR2 SYDVKM. The CDR3 sequence is 15 residues long. The V segment lost 3 bases and the J segment 4 bases; nucleotides outside the gene matches: 6. The CDR3 spells CASSFGGGRYNEQFF. In DNA form, the CDR3 reads TGTGCCAGCAGTTTCGGCGGGGGACGATACAATGAGCAGTTCTTC.

This chain joins TRBV13 and TRBJ2-7; 11 bases map to TRBD2. The CDR3 is 16 amino acids. V gave up 1 base and J gave up 6 bases; unmatched junction bases: 8. Germline CDR1 and CDR2: PRHDT and FYEKMQ (reference sequence). The DNA of the CDR3 is TGTGCCAGCAGCTTAGTAGCGGGGGGGCCTCCAGCCGAGCAGTACTTC. Translation: CASSLVAGGPPAEQYF.

The V gene is TRBV30, the J gene TRBJ1-3; D is uncertain. Trimming removed 5 bases at V and 4 bases at J, with 15 bases between. Germline CDR1 is GTSNPN and CDR2 is SVGIG (reference sequence). This CDR3 region has 14 residues. In DNA form, the CDR3 reads TGTGCCTGGGGGGAAACGGGATCGGGAAACACCATATATTTT. Translation gives CAWGETGSGNTIYF. The full variable domain, completed using reference TRBV30 and TRBJ1-3, is SQTIHQWPATLVQPVGSPLSLECTVEGTSNPNLYWYRQAAGRGLQLLFYSVGIGQISSEVPQNLSASRPQDRQFILSSKKLLLSDSGFYLCAWGETGSGNTIYFGEGSWLTVV.

This chain joins TRBV15 and TRBJ2-7; D uncertain. Looked up from germline, CDR1 is LNHNV and CDR2 is YYDKDF (reference sequence). The CDR3 is 14 amino acids. Trimming took 3 bases from V and 0 from J, leaving 9 bases between them. This chain's CDR3 is CATSRTPASYEQYF. The DNA of the CDR3 is TGTGCCACCAGCAGGACACCTGCCTCCTACGAGCAGTACTTC.

The chain links TRBV11-1 to TRBJ1-1; D is possibly TRBD1 (5 bases). This CDR3 contains 13 residues. Deletions cut 5 bases from V and 2 bases from J, with 9 bases between. The germline gives CDR1 SGHAT, CDR2 FQDESV (reference sequence). CDR3 in DNA: TGTGCCAGCAGCCACGGGGGAAACACTGAAGCTTTCTTT. It specifies CASSHGGNTEAFF.

J is TRBJ1-5 and V is TRBV18; 10 bases match TRBD1. CDR1 KGHSH and CDR2 LQKENI come from the germline V gene. This CDR3 is 14 amino acids long. V lost 6 bases and J lost 5; bases outside the gene matches: 4. DNA for the CDR3: TGTGCCAGCTCTCTGGGGACAGGGGATCAGCCCCAGCATTTT. Residues: CASSLGTGDQPQHF.

The rearrangement links TRBV6-1 to TRBJ1-1; 8 bases align to TRBD1. Germline lookup yields CDR1 MNHNS and CDR2 SASEGT. V lost 3 bases to trimming and J lost 6 bases; unmatched junction nucleotides: 3. The CDR3 loop spans 13 amino acids. The chain's CDR3 is CASSDPRGPEAFF. DNA for the CDR3: TGTGCCAGCAGTGACCCCAGGGGGCCTGAAGCTTTCTTT.

The chain couples TRBV6-6 to TRBJ1-5; possible D gene TRBD1, 6 bases. V lost 2 bases, J lost 2 bases, and 13 bases lay in between. Germline CDR1 reads MNHNY; CDR2 reads SVGAGI (reference sequence). This CDR3 is built from 16 residues. In nucleotides, the CDR3 is TGTGCCAGCAGTTACGAGCGGGGGCCGGGCAATCAGCCCCAGCATTTT. Translated, it gives CASSYERGPGNQPQHF.

V is TRBV7-2 and J is TRBJ2-1; 11 bases agree with TRBD2. V shed 6 bases and J 0 bases; nucleotides not matched to a gene: 4. The CDR3 length is 16 residues. CDR1 and CDR2 (germline): SGHTA, FQGNSA. CDR3 sequence (DNA): TGTGCCAGCAGACGCCTAGCGGGGGGCTCCTACAATGAGCAGTTCTTC. Translating it yields CASRRLAGGSYNEQFF.

The chain links TRBV5-1 to TRBJ1-1; 10 bases align to TRBD1. Germline trimming cut 3 bases from V and 1 base from J; bases unmatched to any gene: 3. This CDR3 contains 15 residues. In germline, CDR1 is SGHRS, CDR2 YFSETQ. The CDR3 spells CASSSRTGGNTEAFF. CDR3 coding DNA: TGCGCCAGCAGCTCGAGGACAGGGGGGAACACTGAAGCTTTCTTT. Full variable domain (missing parts from reference TRBV5-1 and TRBJ1-1): KAGVTQTPRYLIKTRGQQVTLSCSPISGHRSVSWYQQTPGQGLQFLFEYFSETQRNKGNFPGRFSGRQFSNSRSEMNVSTLELGDSALYLCASSSRTGGNTEAFFGQGTRLTVV.

The chain couples TRBV14 to TRBJ2-3, with 7 bases identical to TRBD1. The V gene's germline CDR1 is SGHDN and CDR2 FVKESK. With V trimmed by 7 bases and J by 2 bases, 6 bases remained unmatched. The CDR3 extends over 14 amino acids. The CDR3 loop reads CASNRRGHTDTQYF. CDR3 coding DNA: TGTGCCAGCAACCGAAGGGGGCACACAGATACGCAGTATTTT.

V gene TRBV7-3 combines with J gene TRBJ2-5; TRBD2 might be the D (6 bases). The germline V gene encodes CDR1 SGHTA and CDR2 FQGTGA. V lost 6 bases and J 5 bases, leaving 13 bases between the germline ends. The CDR3 sequence is 13 residues long. CDR3 coding DNA: TGTGCCAGCAGTCTTCAGCGGGCCGAGACCCAGTACTTC. Its protein is CASSLQRAETQYF.

This clone has a single count. The J gene is TRBJ2-3, the V gene TRBV29-1; 9 bases align to TRBD1. V shed 5 bases and J 4 bases; nucleotides not matched to a gene: 10. The CDR3 is 15 amino acids. Germline V gives CDR1 SQVTM, CDR2 ANQGSEA. The CDR3 sequence is CSVSSRQGVSDTQYF. The CDR3 DNA follows: TGCAGCGTTTCTTCCCGACAGGGGGTTTCAGATACGCAGTATTTT.